The clone carrying this T cell receptor (beta chain) has a handful of counts. Its cognate antigen is unknown. Trimming shortened V by 3 bases and J by 8 bases, and 11 bases separated the two germline ends. Germline loops: CDR1 LNHDA, CDR2 SQIVND (reference sequence). This CDR3 has 13 amino acids. The protocol attached unique molecular identifiers to individual cDNA molecules. MiXCR was run by TCRdb on the 5' RACE reads, yielding one entry per CDR3 protein. The table has about 130,000 distinct CDR3 sequences, 14% to 15% seen once. The sample is drawn from a study of early T cells in non-severe SARS-CoV-2 infection. Turning to the study itself: Unpaired chains resulted from sequencing bulk RNA of unsorted whole blood. Study-wide results and caveats: Using VDJdb, the matching emphasized anti-spike CD8 responses while missing private and CD4 specificities.

This chain uses TRBV19 with TRBJ1-5; tentatively, D is TRBD1 (5 bases). The sequence derives from an adult who was a healthcare worker with PCR-confirmed SARS-CoV-2 infection or an uninfected control (not recorded which). The sequenced material came from whole blood. In DNA form, the CDR3 reads TGTGCCAGTAGTATGGGACCTAGGGAGCCCCAGCATTTT. It yields the protein CASSMGPREPQHF.